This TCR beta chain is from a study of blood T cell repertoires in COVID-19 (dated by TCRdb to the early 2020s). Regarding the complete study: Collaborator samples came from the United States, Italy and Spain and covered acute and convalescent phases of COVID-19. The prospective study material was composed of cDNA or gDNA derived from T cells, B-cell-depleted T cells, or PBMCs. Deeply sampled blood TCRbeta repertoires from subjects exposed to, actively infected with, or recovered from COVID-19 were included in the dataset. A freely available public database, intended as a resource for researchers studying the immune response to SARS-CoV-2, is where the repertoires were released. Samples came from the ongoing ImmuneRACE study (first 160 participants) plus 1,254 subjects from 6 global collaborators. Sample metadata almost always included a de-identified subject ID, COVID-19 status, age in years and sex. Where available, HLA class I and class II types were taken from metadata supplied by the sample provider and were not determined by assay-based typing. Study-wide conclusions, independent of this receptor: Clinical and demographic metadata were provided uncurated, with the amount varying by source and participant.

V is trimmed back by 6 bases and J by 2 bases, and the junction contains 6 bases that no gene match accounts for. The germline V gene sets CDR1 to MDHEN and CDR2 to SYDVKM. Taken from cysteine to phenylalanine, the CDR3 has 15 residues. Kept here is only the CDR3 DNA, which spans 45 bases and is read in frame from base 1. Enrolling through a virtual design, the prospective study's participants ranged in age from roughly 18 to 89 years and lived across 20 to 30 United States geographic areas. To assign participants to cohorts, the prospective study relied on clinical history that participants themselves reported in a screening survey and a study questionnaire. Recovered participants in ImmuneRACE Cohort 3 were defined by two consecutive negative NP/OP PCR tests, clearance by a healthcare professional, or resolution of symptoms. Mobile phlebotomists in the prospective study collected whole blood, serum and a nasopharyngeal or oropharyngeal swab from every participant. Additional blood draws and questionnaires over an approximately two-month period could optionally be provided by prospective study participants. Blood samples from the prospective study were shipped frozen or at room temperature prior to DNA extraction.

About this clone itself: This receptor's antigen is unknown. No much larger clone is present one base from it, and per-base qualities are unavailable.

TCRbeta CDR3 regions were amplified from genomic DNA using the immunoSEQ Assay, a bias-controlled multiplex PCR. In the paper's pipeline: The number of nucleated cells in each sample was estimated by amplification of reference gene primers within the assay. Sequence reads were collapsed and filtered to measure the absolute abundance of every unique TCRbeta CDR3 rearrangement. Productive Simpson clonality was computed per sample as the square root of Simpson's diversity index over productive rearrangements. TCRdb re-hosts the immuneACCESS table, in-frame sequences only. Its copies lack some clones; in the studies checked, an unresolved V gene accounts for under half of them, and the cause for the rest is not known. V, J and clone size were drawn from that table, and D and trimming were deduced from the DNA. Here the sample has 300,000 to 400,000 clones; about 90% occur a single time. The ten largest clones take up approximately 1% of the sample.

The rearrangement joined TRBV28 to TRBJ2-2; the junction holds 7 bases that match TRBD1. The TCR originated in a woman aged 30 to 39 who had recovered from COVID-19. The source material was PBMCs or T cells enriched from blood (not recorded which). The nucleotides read TGTGCCAGCAGGAAACAGGGGCCCAACACCGGGGAGCTGTTTTTT. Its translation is CASRKQGPNTGELFF.